This section outlines one TCR beta chain sequence together with its context. This sample is part of a study of early T cells in non-severe SARS-CoV-2 infection. On the study more broadly: Chains were unpaired, as sequencing was done on bulk RNA from unsorted whole blood.

CDR1 is SGHDT and CDR2 is YYEEEE in the germline V gene. The germline V and J ends were trimmed by 0 bases and 11 bases, with 5 bases remaining between them. The CDR3 has 11 residues. Unique molecular identifiers tagged individual cDNA molecules. TCRdb re-derived calls from the 5' RACE reads in MiXCR, one entry per CDR3 protein. The table has 95,000 to 110,000 distinct CDR3 sequences, 11% seen once. The sample consisted of whole blood. This sequence was found in an adult who was a healthcare worker with PCR-confirmed SARS-CoV-2 infection or an uninfected control (not recorded which). This chain connects TRBV5-6 to TRBJ2-2; D gene unclear. CDR3 protein: CASSLGAELFF. CDR3 nucleotides: TGTGCCAGCAGCTTGGGGGCTGAGCTGTTTTTT.